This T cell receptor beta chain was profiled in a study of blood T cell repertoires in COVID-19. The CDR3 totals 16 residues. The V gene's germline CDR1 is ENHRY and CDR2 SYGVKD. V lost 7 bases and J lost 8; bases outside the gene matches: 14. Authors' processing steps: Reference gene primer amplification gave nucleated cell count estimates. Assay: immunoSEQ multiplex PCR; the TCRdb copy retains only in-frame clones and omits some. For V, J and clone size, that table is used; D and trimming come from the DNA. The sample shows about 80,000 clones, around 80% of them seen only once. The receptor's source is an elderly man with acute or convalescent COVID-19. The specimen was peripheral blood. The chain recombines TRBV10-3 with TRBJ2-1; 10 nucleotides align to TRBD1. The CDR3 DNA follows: TGTGCCATCACCAAAACCGGGACAGGGGTTTTTTATGAGCAGTTCTTC. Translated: CAITKTGTGVFYEQFF.